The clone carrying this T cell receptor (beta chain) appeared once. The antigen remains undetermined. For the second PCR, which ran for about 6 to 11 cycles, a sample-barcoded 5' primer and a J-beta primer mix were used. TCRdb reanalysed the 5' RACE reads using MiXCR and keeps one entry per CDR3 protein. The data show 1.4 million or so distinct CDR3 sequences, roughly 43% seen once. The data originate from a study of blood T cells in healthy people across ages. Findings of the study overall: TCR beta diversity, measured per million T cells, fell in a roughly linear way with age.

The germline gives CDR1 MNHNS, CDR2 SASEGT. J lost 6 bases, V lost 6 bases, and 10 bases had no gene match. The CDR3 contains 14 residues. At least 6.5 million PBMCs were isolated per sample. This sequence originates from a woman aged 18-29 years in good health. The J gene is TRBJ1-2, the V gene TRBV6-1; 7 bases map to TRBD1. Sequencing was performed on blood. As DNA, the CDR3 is TGTGCCAGCAGGAGTATAACAGGGGACGATGGCTACACCTTC. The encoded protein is CASRSITGDDGYTF.